This T cell receptor beta chain appears in the sequencing data of a study of cytomegalovirus exposure and HLA in healthy donors. About this clone itself: Its antigen remains unknown.

CDR1 MDHEN and CDR2 SYDVKM come from the germline V gene. Trimming removed 4 bases from V and 7 bases from J, with 22 bases in between. The CDR3 is made up of 16 amino acids. The donors belonged to the roughly 120-subject validation cohort, separate from the approximately 670-subject first cohort. Study-wide results and limits: The classifier was said to identify cytomegalovirus status with high specificity and sensitivity. Whilst most TCR sequences proved rare, a subset of public TCRs occurred across many donors.

Sequenced by immunoSEQ multiplex PCR; TCRdb stores in-frame clones only, minus some. This table has some 150,000 clones, 80% to 90% appearing once. What was sequenced was PBMCs. This TCR derives from a woman in her late teens or twenties in good health and CMV-seropositive. This rearrangement joins TRBV28 to TRBJ1-2; D possibly corresponds to TRBD1 (6 bases). In nucleotides, the CDR3 is TGTGCCAGCAGTTCCGCCCGACAGGTGGGGATACTTGGCTACACCTTC. Translation: CASSSARQVGILGYTF.